One T cell receptor beta chain is described in this entry. What antigen it recognizes has not been identified. It has no much larger one-base neighbor in the sample; base qualities were not kept. One collaborating source in Seattle enrolled patients while the patients were actively infected and followed the patients over time throughout the course of disease. Each collaborating institution followed its own protocols to collect whole blood in K2EDTA tubes. For TCRbeta analysis, collaborator samples were shipped as frozen whole blood, as isolated PBMCs, or as DNA extracted from either sample type. The data derive from a study of blood T cell repertoires in COVID-19 (dated by TCRdb to about 2020). Turning to the overall study: Collaborator samples came from the United States, Italy and Spain and covered acute and convalescent phases of COVID-19. Subjects who had been exposed to COVID-19, were actively infected with it, or had recovered from it provided the deeply sampled blood TCRbeta repertoires that made up the dataset. A de-identified subject ID, COVID-19 status, age in years and sex were almost always included in the sample metadata. Where available, HLA class I and class II types were taken from metadata supplied by the sample provider and were not determined by assay-based typing. A freely available public database, intended as a resource for researchers studying the immune response to SARS-CoV-2, is where the repertoires were released. The material from the prospective study consisted of cDNA or gDNA derived from T cells, B-cell-depleted T cells, or PBMCs. The samples were drawn from the first 160 participants of the ongoing ImmuneRACE study and from roughly 1,300 subjects provided by 6 global collaborators. Overall study results and their limits: The quantity of clinical and demographic metadata differed by source and by participant and was supplied without curation.

TCRbeta CDR3 regions were amplified from genomic DNA using the immunoSEQ Assay, a bias-controlled multiplex PCR. From the authors' description of their analysis: The number of nucleated cells in each sample was estimated by amplification of reference gene primers within the assay. To quantify the absolute abundance of each unique TCRbeta CDR3 rearrangement, sequence reads were collapsed and filtered. For each sample, productive Simpson clonality was calculated as the square root of Simpson's diversity index over productive rearrangements. Not all clones reach the TCRdb copy of this immuneACCESS table, which keeps in-frame sequences only. Checked studies attribute under half of the gap to unresolved V genes and leave the rest unexplained. V, J and clone size were drawn from that table, and D and trimming were deduced from the DNA. This sample gives 140,000 or so clones in total; 80% to 85% of them show up just once. Around 9.5% of the sample comes from the top ten.

Trimming at the junction amounts to 6 bases on V and 6 bases on J, and the germline ends lie 19 bases apart. Including the terminal cysteine and phenylalanine, the CDR3 comprises 15 residues. The CDR3 DNA has 45 bases and is translated from base 1. The germline V gene supplies CDR1 SGHTA and CDR2 FQGNSA. This clonotype originated in a young man with COVID-19, enrolled during active disease. Sequenced: peripheral blood. The rearranged segments are TRBV7-2 and TRBJ2-3; the D gene assignment is ambiguous. The CDR3 region has the sequence CASRPASRRADTQYF. The nucleotide sequence is TGTGCCAGCAGGCCCGCAAGCCGACGAGCGGATACGCAGTATTTT.